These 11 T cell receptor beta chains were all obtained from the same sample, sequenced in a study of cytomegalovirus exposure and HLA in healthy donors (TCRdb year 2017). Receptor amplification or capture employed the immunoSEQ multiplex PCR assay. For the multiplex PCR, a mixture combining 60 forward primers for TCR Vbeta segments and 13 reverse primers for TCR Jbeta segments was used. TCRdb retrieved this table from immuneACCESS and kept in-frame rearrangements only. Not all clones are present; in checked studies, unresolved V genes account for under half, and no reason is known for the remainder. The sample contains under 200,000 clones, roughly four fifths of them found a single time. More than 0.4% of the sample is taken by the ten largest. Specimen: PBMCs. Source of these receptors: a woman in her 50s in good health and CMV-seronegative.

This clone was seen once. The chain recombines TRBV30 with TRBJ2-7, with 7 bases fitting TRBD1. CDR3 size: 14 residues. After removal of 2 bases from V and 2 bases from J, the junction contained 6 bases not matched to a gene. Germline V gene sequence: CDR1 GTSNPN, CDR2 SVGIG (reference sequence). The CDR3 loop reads CAWSTTGNPYEQYF. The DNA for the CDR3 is TGTGCCTGGAGTACGACAGGGAATCCCTACGAGCAGTACTTC.

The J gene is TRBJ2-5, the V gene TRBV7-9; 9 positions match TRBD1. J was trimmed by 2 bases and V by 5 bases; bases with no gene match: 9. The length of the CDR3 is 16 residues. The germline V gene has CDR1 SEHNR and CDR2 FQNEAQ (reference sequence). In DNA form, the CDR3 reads TGTGCCAGCAGCCCGCCGGGACAGGGTCGGCAAGAGACCCAGTACTTC. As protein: CASSPPGQGRQETQYF.

Here the CDR3 DNA reads TGTGCCAGCAGAAACAGGGGTGGCTACACCTTC. Translation gives CASRNRGGYTF. The chain joins TRBV13 to TRBJ1-2, with TRBD1 matching over 7 bases. The CDR3 covers 11 residues. The junction had 2 bases not matched to a gene; V was cut back by 6 bases and J by 7 bases. Germline assignment: CDR1 PRHDT and CDR2 FYEKMQ (reference sequence).

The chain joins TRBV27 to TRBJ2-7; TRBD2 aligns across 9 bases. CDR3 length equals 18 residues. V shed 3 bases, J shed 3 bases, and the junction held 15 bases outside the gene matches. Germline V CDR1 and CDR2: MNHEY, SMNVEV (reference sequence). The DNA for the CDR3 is TGTGCCAGCAGTTTTCGTGGCGGCGGGAGGGCCCTCGGCTACGAGCAGTACTTC. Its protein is CASSFRGGGRALGYEQYF.

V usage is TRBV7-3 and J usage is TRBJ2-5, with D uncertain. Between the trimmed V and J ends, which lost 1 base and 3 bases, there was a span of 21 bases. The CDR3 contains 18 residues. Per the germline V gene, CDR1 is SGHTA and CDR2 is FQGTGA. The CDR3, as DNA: TGTGCCAGCAGCTTAAAAGGAGCGAGTCCGGGTCAAAAAGAGACCCAGTACTTC. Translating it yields CASSLKGASPGQKETQYF. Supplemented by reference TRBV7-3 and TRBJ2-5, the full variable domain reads GAGVSQTPSNKVTEKGKYVELRCDPISGHTALYWYRQSLGQGPEFLIYFQGTGAADDSGLPNDRFFAVRPEGSVSTLKIQRTERGDSAVYLCASSLKGASPGQKETQYFGPGTRLLVL.

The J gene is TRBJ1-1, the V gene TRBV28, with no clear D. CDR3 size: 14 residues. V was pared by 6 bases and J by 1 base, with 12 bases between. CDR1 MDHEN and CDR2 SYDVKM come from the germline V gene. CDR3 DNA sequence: TGTGCCAGCAGACTGGGCCCTGGGAACACTGAAGCTTTCTTT. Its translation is CASRLGPGNTEAFF.

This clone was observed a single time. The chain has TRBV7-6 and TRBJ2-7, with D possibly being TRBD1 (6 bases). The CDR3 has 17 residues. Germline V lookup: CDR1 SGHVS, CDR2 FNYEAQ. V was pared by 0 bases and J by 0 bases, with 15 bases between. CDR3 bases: TGTGCCAGCAGCTTAGCGCCCAGGGGACCGAGCTCCTACGAGCAGTACTTC. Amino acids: CASSLAPRGPSSYEQYF.

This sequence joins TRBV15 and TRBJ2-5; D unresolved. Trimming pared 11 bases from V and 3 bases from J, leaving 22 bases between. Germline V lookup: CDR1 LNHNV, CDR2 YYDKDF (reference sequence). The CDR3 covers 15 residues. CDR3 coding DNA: TGTGCCTCCACCAGTACCGAGGAGATCGAAGAGACCCAGTACTTC. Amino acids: CASTSTEEIEETQYF.

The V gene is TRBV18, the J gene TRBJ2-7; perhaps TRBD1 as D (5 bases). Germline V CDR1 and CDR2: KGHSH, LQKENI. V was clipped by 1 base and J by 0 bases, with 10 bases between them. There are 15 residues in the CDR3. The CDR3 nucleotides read TGTGCCAGCTCACCACGAAGAAGGGGCTCCTACGAGCAGTACTTC. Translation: CASSPRRRGSYEQYF.

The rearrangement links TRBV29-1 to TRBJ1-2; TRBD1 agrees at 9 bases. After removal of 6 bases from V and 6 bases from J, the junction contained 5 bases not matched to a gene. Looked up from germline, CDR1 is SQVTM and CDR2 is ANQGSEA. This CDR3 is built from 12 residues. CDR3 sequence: CSVEGQGDGYTF. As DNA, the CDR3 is TGCAGCGTGGAGGGACAGGGAGATGGCTACACCTTC.

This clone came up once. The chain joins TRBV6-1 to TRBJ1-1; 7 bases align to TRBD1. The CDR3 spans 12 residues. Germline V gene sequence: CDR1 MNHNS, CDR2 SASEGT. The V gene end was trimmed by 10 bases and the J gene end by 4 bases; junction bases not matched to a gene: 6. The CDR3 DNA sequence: TGTGCCACCTCAGGGGGTTCCACTGAAGCTTTCTTT. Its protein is CATSGGSTEAFF.